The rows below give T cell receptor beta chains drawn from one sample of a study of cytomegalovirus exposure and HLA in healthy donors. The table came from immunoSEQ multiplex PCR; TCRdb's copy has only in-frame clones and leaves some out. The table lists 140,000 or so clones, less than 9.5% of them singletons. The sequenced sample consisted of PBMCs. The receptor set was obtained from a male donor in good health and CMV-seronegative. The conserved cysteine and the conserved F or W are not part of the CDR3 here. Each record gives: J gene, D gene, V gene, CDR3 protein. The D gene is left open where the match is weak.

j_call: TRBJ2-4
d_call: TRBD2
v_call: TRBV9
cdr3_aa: ASSVGGGGPGNIQY

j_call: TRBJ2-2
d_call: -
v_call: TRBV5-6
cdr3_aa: ASSSNPGGELF

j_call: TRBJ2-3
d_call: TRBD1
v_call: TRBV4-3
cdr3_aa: ASSQDRSTGTGVTDTQY

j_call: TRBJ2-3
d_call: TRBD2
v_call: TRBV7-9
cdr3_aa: AGAGGSWASTDTQY

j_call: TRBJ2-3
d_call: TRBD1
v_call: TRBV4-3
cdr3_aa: ASSQDPTYDRGSTDTQY

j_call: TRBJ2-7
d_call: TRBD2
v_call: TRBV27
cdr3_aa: ASSWGGGSYEQY

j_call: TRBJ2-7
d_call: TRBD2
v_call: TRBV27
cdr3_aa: ASSPGWAGAREQY

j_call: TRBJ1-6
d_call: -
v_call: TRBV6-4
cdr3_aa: ASSPGNNSPLH

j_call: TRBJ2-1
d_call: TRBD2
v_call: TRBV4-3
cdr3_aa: ASSQDLDGGAREQF

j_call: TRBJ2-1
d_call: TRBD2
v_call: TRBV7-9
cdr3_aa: ASSFGSGAYNEQF

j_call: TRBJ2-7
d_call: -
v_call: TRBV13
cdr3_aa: ASSLGGSYEQY

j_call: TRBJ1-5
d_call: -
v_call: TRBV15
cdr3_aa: ATSPPAREISNQPQH

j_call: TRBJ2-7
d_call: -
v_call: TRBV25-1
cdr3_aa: ASSEPTGRYEQY

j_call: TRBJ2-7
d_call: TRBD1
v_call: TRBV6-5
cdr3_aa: ASTDLPGQQQY

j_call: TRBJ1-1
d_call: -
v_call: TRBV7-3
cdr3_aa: ASSLTLGGAENTEAF

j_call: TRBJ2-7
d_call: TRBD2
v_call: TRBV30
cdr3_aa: AWRESGTYEQY

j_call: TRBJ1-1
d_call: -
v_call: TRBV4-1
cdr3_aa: ASSRSQGNLDTEAF

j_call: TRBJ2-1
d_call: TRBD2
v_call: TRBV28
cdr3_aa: ASSSVAGGPLNEQF

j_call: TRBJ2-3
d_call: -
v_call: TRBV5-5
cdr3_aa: ASSGRERFTDTQY

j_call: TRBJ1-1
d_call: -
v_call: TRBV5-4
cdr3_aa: ASSLDGGRTEAF

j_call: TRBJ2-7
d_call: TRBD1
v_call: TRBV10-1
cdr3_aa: AHDRGHEQY

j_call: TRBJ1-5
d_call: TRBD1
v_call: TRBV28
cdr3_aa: ATSRDRGDYSNQPQH

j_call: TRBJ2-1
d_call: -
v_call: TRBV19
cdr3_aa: ASSIGWWQSNEQF

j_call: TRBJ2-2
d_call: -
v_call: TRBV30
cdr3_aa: ACTGTRLF

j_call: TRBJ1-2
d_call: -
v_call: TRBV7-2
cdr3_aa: ASSSSTGSRRYGYT

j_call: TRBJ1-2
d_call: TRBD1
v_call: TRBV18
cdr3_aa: ASSLGTGDGYT

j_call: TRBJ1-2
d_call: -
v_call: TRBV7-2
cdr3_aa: ASSLVGVAGAYGYT

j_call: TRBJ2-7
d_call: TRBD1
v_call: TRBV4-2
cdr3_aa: ASSQDGRTGVNYEQY

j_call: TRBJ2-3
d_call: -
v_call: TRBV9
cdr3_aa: ASSVGTLTDTQY

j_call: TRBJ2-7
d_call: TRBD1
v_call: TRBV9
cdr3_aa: ASSAGTGDSLYEQY

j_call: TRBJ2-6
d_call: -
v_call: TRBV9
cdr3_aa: ASSTPGPGANVLT

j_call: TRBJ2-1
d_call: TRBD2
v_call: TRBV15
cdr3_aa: ATSPRTSGRAKLGEQF

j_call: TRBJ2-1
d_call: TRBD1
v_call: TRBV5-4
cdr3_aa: ASSLGNRGRDEQF

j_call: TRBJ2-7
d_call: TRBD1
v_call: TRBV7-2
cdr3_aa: ASSLEGFGTVYEQY

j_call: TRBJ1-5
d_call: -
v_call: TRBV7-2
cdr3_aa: ASSSGTSGYSNQPQH

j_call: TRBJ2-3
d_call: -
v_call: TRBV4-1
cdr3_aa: ASSQDGPSDTQY

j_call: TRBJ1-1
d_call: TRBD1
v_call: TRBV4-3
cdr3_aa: ASSQGVGTGPNTEAF

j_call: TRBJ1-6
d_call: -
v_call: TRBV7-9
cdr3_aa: ASSLDRLSNSPLH

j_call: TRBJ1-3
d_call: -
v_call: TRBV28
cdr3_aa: ASSLEHHTIY